This TCR beta chain originates from a study of post-analysis software for immune sequencing data. Study-wide results and caveats: Controls showed lower frequencies than patients for a handful of TRBV segments, and TRBV5-6, TRBV5-1 and TRBV20-1 were among these.

Turning to this clonotype: The antigen is undetermined.

This CDR3 comprises 17 residues. V lost 6 bases and J lost 4, with 21 bases in between. Included in the TCR beta cDNA libraries were unique molecular identifiers. Each batch of about 0.9 to 10 million T cells produced some 500,000 cDNA molecules. Using its own MiXCR run on the PCR reads, TCRdb lists one record per CDR3 protein. The top ten clones hold about 11% of a sample with some 690,000 distinct CDR3 sequences, approximately 59% of them seen once. The J gene is TRBJ2-2, the V gene TRBV12-3 or TRBV12-4, with a possible D match to TRBD2 (6 bases). The TCR sequence derives from a girl aged 2 to 9 with multiple sclerosis. Sample: blood. The CDR3 coding sequence is TGTGCCAGCAGCAACAGCCCGGGGGAAGAGGTCACCGGGGAGCTGTTTTTT. It yields the protein CASSNSPGEEVTGELFF.